This is a list of T cell receptor beta chains from one sample in a study of T cells after yellow fever vaccination. Via MiXCR, TCRdb re-called the 5' RACE reads, giving one row per CDR3 protein. This sample has roughly 520,000 distinct CDR3 sequences; 21% occur once, and the top ten carry around 16%. The sample consisted of PBMCs, taken approximately 22 days after the first yellow fever vaccination. Receptors originate from a man between 18 and 35 years old who received the YFV17D yellow fever vaccine. The CDR3 runs from the conserved cysteine through the conserved F or W. A D gene is named only where the DNA matches it firmly. Where a row states a size, it is once, few, many or the class of an expanded clone; other rows omit it.

CDR3 protein: CASSPQSSYNEQFF; CDR3 DNA: TGTGCCAGCAGCCCTCAAAGCTCCTACAATGAGCAGTTCTTC; clone size: many; V gene: TRBV7-3; J gene: TRBJ2-1; D gene: -
CDR3 protein: CSATRNQGGDYGYTF; CDR3 DNA: TGCAGTGCTACTCGGAACCAGGGTGGCGACTATGGCTACACCTTC; clone size: few; V gene: TRBV20-1; J gene: TRBJ1-2; D gene: -
CDR3 protein: CASSQVRTQYEQYF; CDR3 DNA: TGCGCCAGCAGCCAAGTGAGGACACAATACGAGCAGTACTTC; clone size: -; V gene: TRBV4-1; J gene: TRBJ2-7; D gene: -
CDR3 protein: CASSAGVASYNEQFF; CDR3 DNA: TGTGCCAGCAGCGCCGGGGTCGCCTCCTACAATGAGCAGTTCTTC; clone size: -; V gene: TRBV5-6; J gene: TRBJ2-1; D gene: -
CDR3 protein: CASSPGGGGNEQFF; CDR3 DNA: TGTGCCAGCAGTCCGGGCGGAGGCGGGAATGAGCAGTTCTTC; clone size: many; V gene: TRBV12-3/TRBV12-4; J gene: TRBJ2-1; D gene: -
CDR3 protein: CASCPAGGPYTGELFF; CDR3 DNA: TGTGCCAGCTGCCCAGCGGGGGGGCCATACACCGGGGAGCTGTTTTTT; clone size: -; V gene: TRBV3-1; J gene: TRBJ2-2; D gene: TRBD2
CDR3 protein: CSATHPGQGDEKLFF; CDR3 DNA: TGCAGTGCCACCCACCCGGGACAGGGAGATGAAAAACTGTTTTTT; clone size: few; V gene: TRBV20-1; J gene: TRBJ1-4; D gene: TRBD1
CDR3 protein: CSAPPSGGAQETQYF; CDR3 DNA: TGCAGTGCCCCTCCTAGCGGGGGGGCCCAAGAGACCCAGTACTTC; clone size: -; V gene: TRBV20-1; J gene: TRBJ2-5; D gene: TRBD2
CDR3 protein: CASSLGTDSKETQYF; CDR3 DNA: TGTGCCAGCAGTTTAGGGACAGACAGCAAAGAGACCCAGTACTTC; clone size: few; V gene: TRBV28; J gene: TRBJ2-5; D gene: TRBD1
CDR3 protein: CASSNPGHGGSPLHF; CDR3 DNA: TGTGCCAGCTCTAACCCCGGACATGGAGGCTCACCCCTCCACTTT; clone size: -; V gene: TRBV19; J gene: TRBJ1-6; D gene: -
CDR3 protein: CASSLSTTGELFF; CDR3 DNA: TGTGCCAGCAGCTTATCGACCACCGGGGAGCTGTTTTTT; clone size: few; V gene: TRBV7-3; J gene: TRBJ2-2; D gene: -
CDR3 protein: CASSQVLNIRDTQYF; CDR3 DNA: TGCGCCAGCAGCCAAGTACTGAACATACGAGATACGCAGTATTTT; clone size: few; V gene: TRBV4-3; J gene: TRBJ2-3; D gene: -
CDR3 protein: CASSQAGTGGSDEQFF; CDR3 DNA: TGCGCCAGCAGCCAAGCCGGGACAGGGGGTTCAGATGAGCAGTTCTTC; clone size: few; V gene: TRBV4-1; J gene: TRBJ2-1; D gene: TRBD1
CDR3 protein: CASAKPVYYGYTF; CDR3 DNA: TGTGCCAGCGCGAAGCCAGTCTACTATGGCTACACCTTC; clone size: -; V gene: TRBV28; J gene: TRBJ1-2; D gene: -
CDR3 protein: CASSFAKGRDNEQFF; CDR3 DNA: TGTGCCAGCAGCTTTGCGAAGGGGCGCGACAATGAGCAGTTCTTC; clone size: -; V gene: TRBV7-9; J gene: TRBJ2-1; D gene: -
CDR3 protein: CASSLYPNTGELFF; CDR3 DNA: TGTGCCAGCAGCCTGTATCCGAACACCGGGGAGCTGTTTTTT; clone size: few; V gene: TRBV7-3; J gene: TRBJ2-2; D gene: -
CDR3 protein: CASSFGLENIQYF; CDR3 DNA: TGTGCCAGCAGTTTTGGGCTAGAAAACATTCAGTACTTC; clone size: few; V gene: TRBV28; J gene: TRBJ2-4; D gene: -
CDR3 protein: CASSPRRAQDTQYF; CDR3 DNA: TGTGCCAGCAGCCCCCGTAGGGCTCAAGATACGCAGTATTTT; clone size: -; V gene: TRBV7-2; J gene: TRBJ2-3; D gene: -
CDR3 protein: CASRESEYGYTF; CDR3 DNA: TGTGCCAGCAGGGAATCCGAGTATGGCTACACCTTC; clone size: -; V gene: TRBV7-2; J gene: TRBJ1-2; D gene: -
CDR3 protein: CASSALDSSYGYTF; CDR3 DNA: TGCGCCAGCAGCGCCTTGGACAGCTCATATGGCTACACCTTC; clone size: many; V gene: TRBV5-1; J gene: TRBJ1-2; D gene: -
CDR3 protein: CASSSGPTQEKLFF; CDR3 DNA: TGTGCCAGCAGTTCCGGGCCTACCCAAGAAAAACTGTTTTTT; clone size: -; V gene: TRBV12-3/TRBV12-4; J gene: TRBJ1-4; D gene: -
CDR3 protein: CASSLVAGVFTDTQYF; CDR3 DNA: TGTGCCAGCAGCTTAGTAGCGGGGGTGTTCACAGATACGCAGTATTTT; clone size: few; V gene: TRBV11-2; J gene: TRBJ2-3; D gene: TRBD2
CDR3 protein: CASSLKNGGGPLRPYNEQFF; CDR3 DNA: TGTGCCAGCAGCTTAAAAAATGGGGGGGGCCCGCTCCGTCCCTACAATGAGCAGTTCTTC; clone size: -; V gene: TRBV11-2; J gene: TRBJ2-1; D gene: -
CDR3 protein: CSVVYGGGAYNEQFF; CDR3 DNA: TGCAGCGTTGTGTACGGCGGGGGGGCCTACAATGAGCAGTTCTTC; clone size: few; V gene: TRBV29-1; J gene: TRBJ2-1; D gene: TRBD2
CDR3 protein: CASSGRGFSYNEQFF; CDR3 DNA: TGTGCCAGCAGCGGGCGGGGGTTTTCCTACAATGAGCAGTTCTTC; clone size: -; V gene: TRBV7-2; J gene: TRBJ2-1; D gene: TRBD2
CDR3 protein: CASSYADKQETQYF; CDR3 DNA: TGTGCCAGCAGTTACGCCGACAAGCAAGAGACCCAGTACTTC; clone size: -; V gene: TRBV6-2/TRBV6-3; J gene: TRBJ2-5; D gene: -
CDR3 protein: CASREQRNTEAFF; CDR3 DNA: TGCGCCAGCAGAGAACAGAGGAACACTGAAGCTTTCTTT; clone size: few; V gene: TRBV5-1; J gene: TRBJ1-1; D gene: -
CDR3 protein: CAWSVTDTGELFF; CDR3 DNA: TGTGCCTGGAGTGTTACGGACACCGGGGAGCTGTTTTTT; clone size: -; V gene: TRBV30; J gene: TRBJ2-2; D gene: -
CDR3 protein: CASSGPRITSGGGETQYF; CDR3 DNA: TGTGCCAGCAGCGGACCCCGAATCACTAGCGGGGGAGGGGAGACCCAGTACTTC; clone size: -; V gene: TRBV9; J gene: TRBJ2-5; D gene: TRBD2
CDR3 protein: CASSQGQVLRSSSPLHF; CDR3 DNA: TGTGCCAGCAGCCAGGGACAGGTACTGAGGAGCAGTTCACCCCTCCACTTT; clone size: -; V gene: TRBV5-5; J gene: TRBJ1-6; D gene: TRBD1
CDR3 protein: CASSPFATNEKLFF; CDR3 DNA: TGTGCCAGCAGCCCGTTTGCAACTAATGAAAAACTGTTTTTT; clone size: -; V gene: TRBV12-3/TRBV12-4; J gene: TRBJ1-4; D gene: -
CDR3 protein: CASSPGDRDGYTF; CDR3 DNA: TGCGCCAGCAGCCCGGGGGACAGGGATGGCTACACCTTC; clone size: -; V gene: TRBV5-1; J gene: TRBJ1-2; D gene: TRBD1
CDR3 protein: CASSEEVGQNYGYTF; CDR3 DNA: TGTGCCAGCAGTGAAGAAGTTGGACAGAACTATGGCTACACCTTC; clone size: -; V gene: TRBV6-1; J gene: TRBJ1-2; D gene: -
CDR3 protein: CAISRTGAEQYF; CDR3 DNA: TGTGCCATCAGCCGGACAGGGGCCGAGCAGTACTTC; clone size: few; V gene: TRBV10-3; J gene: TRBJ2-7; D gene: TRBD1
CDR3 protein: CASTITGAGGYTF; CDR3 DNA: TGCGCCAGCACTATCACGGGGGCAGGCGGCTACACCTTC; clone size: -; V gene: TRBV5-1; J gene: TRBJ1-2; D gene: -
CDR3 protein: CASNQGEKAFF; CDR3 DNA: TGTGCCAGTAATCAGGGTGAGAAAGCTTTCTTT; clone size: few; V gene: TRBV19; J gene: TRBJ1-1; D gene: -
CDR3 protein: CASSLQWAGELFF; CDR3 DNA: TGTGCCAGCAGCTTACAATGGGCCGGGGAGCTGTTTTTT; clone size: few; V gene: TRBV11-3; J gene: TRBJ2-2; D gene: -
CDR3 protein: CASSLGGQGNSYEQYF; CDR3 DNA: TGCGCCAGCAGCTTAGGAGGACAGGGGAACTCCTACGAGCAGTACTTC; clone size: -; V gene: TRBV5-1; J gene: TRBJ2-7; D gene: TRBD1
CDR3 protein: CATSREFGVTGELYF; CDR3 DNA: TGTGCCACCAGCAGAGAGTTTGGGGTCACCGGGGAGCTGTATTTT; clone size: -; V gene: TRBV15; J gene: TRBJ2-2; D gene: -
CDR3 protein: CASSQESVAAQETQYF; CDR3 DNA: TGCGCCAGCAGCCAAGAGAGCGTGGCCGCGCAAGAGACCCAGTACTTC; clone size: few; V gene: TRBV4-3; J gene: TRBJ2-5; D gene: -
CDR3 protein: CASSFPGARNTNTGELFF; CDR3 DNA: TGTGCCAGCAGTTTCCCGGGGGCGCGTAATACGAACACCGGGGAGCTGTTTTTT; clone size: few; V gene: TRBV28; J gene: TRBJ2-2; D gene: -